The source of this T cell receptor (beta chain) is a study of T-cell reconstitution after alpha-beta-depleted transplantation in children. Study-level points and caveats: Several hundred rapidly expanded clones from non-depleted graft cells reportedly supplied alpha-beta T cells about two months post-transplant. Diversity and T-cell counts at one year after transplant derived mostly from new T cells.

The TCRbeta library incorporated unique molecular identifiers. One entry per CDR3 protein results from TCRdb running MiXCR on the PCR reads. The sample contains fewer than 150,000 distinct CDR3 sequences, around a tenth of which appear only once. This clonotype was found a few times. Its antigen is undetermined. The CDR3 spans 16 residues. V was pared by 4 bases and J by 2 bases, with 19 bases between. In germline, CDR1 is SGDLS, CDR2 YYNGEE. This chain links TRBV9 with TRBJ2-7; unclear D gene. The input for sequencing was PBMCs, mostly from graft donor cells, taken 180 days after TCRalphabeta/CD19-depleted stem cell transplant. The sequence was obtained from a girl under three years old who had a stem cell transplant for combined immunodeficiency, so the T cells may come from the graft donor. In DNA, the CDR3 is TGTGCCAGCAGCCCTACCTGGGTTACAAGCCCCTACGAGCAGTACTTC. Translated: CASSPTWVTSPYEQYF.